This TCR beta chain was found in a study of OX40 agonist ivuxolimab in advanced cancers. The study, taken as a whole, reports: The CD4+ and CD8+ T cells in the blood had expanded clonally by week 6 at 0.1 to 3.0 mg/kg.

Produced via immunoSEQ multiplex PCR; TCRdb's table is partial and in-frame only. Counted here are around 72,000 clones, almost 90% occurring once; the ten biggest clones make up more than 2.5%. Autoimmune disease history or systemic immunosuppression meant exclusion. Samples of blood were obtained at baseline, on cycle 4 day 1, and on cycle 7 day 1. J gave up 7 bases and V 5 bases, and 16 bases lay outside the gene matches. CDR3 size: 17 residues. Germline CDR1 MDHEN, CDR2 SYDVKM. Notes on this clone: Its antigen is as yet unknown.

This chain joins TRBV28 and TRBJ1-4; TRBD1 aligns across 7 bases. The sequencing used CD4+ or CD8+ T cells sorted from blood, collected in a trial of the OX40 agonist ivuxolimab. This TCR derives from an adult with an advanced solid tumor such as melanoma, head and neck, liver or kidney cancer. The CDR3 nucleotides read TGTGCCAGCAGTACCCGACAGGGAAGGTTCTACGGTGAAAAACTGTTTTTT. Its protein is CASSTRQGRFYGEKLFF.